The sequence of this TCR beta chain was determined in a study of control samples from healthy donors and cancer patients. The assay was immunoSEQ multiplex PCR, and TCRdb's table has in-frame clones only and misses some. The sample has 150,000 to 200,000 clones; 85% to 90% are singletons. The receptor's source is a man younger than 35 in good health. Sequencing was carried out using blood.

This CDR3 reads CATSDPRRDGRKQYF. CDR3 DNA sequence: TGTGCCACCAGTGACCCGAGGAGGGACGGTAGGAAGCAGTACTTC. This sequence joins TRBV24-1 and TRBJ2-7, with a weak D call TRBD2 (6 bases). CDR3 length equals 15 residues. Trimming stripped 4 bases from V and 8 bases from J, with 20 bases between. The germline V gene has CDR1 KGHDR and CDR2 SFDVKD.